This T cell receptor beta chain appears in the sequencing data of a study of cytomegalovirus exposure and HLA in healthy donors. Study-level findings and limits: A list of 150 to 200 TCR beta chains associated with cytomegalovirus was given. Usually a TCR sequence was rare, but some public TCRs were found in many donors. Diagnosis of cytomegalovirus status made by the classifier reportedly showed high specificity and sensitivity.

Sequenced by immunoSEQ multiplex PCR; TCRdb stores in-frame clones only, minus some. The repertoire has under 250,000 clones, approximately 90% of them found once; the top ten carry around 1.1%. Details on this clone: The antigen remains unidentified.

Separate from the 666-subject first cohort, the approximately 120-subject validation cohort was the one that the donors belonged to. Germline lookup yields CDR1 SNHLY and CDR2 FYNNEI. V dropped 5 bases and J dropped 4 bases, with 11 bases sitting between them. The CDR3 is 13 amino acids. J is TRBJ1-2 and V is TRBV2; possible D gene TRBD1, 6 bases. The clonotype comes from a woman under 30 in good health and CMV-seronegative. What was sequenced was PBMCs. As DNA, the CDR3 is TGTGCCAGCAGTCTAGGACAGATCTATGGCTACACCTTC. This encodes CASSLGQIYGYTF.